Listed below are T cell receptor beta chains from one sample, sequenced in a study of technical replicates of blood from several donors. Sequenced by immunoSEQ multiplex PCR; TCRdb stores in-frame clones only, minus some. The repertoire consists of tens of thousands of clones, with roughly 95% occurring once and the leading ten covering 0.3% to 0.45%. Material for sequencing was T cells isolated from PBMCs. These receptor sequences come from a human donor in good health. CDR3s include the opening cysteine and the closing phenylalanine or tryptophan. A D gene is named only where the DNA matches it firmly. The listing skips clone size in some rows; elsewhere it reads once, few, many or a size class.

clone_size d_call j_call v_call cdr3_nt cdr3_aa
. . TRBJ2-7 TRBV7-6 TGTGCCAGCAGCTTAGCGCAGGGCCCGGTGTCCTACGAGCAGTACTTC CASSLAQGPVSYEQYF
. TRBD1 TRBJ1-5 TRBV6-1 TGTGCCAGCAGTGATATTGACAGGGCCAATCAGCCCCAGCATTTT CASSDIDRANQPQHF
. . TRBJ1-5 TRBV10-3 TGTGCCATCAGTGAGTCGCCAGATAGCAATCAGCCCCAGCATTTT CAISESPDSNQPQHF
. TRBD1 TRBJ1-1 TRBV11-3 TGTGCCAGCAGCCATAGACAGGGAACTGAAGCTTTCTTT CASSHRQGTEAFF
. TRBD2 TRBJ2-7 TRBV7-8 TGTGCCAGCAGCCCCCGGTCACTAGCGGGAGCTTACGAGCAGTACTTC CASSPRSLAGAYEQYF
. TRBD2 TRBJ2-5 TRBV4-1 TGCGCCAGCAGCCAGATAGCGGGAAGGGGGCAAGAGACCCAGTACTTC CASSQIAGRGQETQYF
. . TRBJ2-5 TRBV11-2 TGTGCCAGCAGCTTTCGGGGAGTCCCGTACCAAGAGACCCAGTACTTC CASSFRGVPYQETQYF
. . TRBJ2-3 TRBV7-9 TGTGCCAGCAGCTTAGCCAGCGGGCAGTACACAGATACGCAGTATTTT CASSLASGQYTDTQYF
. TRBD1 TRBJ1-2 TRBV28 TGTGCCAGCAGCTTAGCCGGACAGGGGCTGTTTGGCTACACCTTC CASSLAGQGLFGYTF
once . TRBJ2-1 TRBV2 TGTGCCAGCAGGGCCAGTTTAAATGAGCAGTTCTTC CASRASLNEQFF